The clone carrying this T cell receptor (beta chain) has ten or more counts. The germline CDR1 and CDR2 sequences are SGHTA and FQGNSA. V lost 0 bases, J lost 4 bases, and 7 bases lay in between. The CDR3 is made up of 15 amino acids. The data derive from a study of T-cell reconstitution after alpha-beta-depleted transplantation in children. During its preparation, the TCRbeta library received unique molecular identifiers. TCRdb re-called the PCR reads through MiXCR, storing one row per CDR3 protein. The sample holds approximately 490,000 distinct CDR3 sequences, around 13% seen once. The chain combines TRBV7-2 with TRBJ2-6; D ambiguous. The clonotype comes from a human donor who donated a stem cell graft to a child with combined immunodeficiency. The sample here was PBMCs from the stem cell graft donor, taken from the stem cell graft. The CDR3 coding sequence is TGTGCCAGCAGCTTAGCGGGTACAGGGGCCAACGTCCTGACTTTC. Residues: CASSLAGTGANVLTF.